Listed below are T cell receptor beta chains from one sample, sequenced in a study of T cell changes during pregnancy in multiple sclerosis. TCRdb keeps only in-frame clones here, not all; method: immunoSEQ multiplex PCR. Of approximately 100,000 clones listed, approximately 90% were seen once; the top ten hold around 1.2%. This material consisted of peripheral blood, taken in the second trimester of pregnancy. All receptors come from a female donor with multiple sclerosis, enrolled in a pregnancy study. Both conserved end residues are part of each CDR3. D genes are given only for firm matches. Size tells how often a clone was seen (once, few, many) or the class of an expanded clone, and some rows leave it out.

D gene,V gene,J gene,clone size,CDR3 protein,CDR3 DNA
.,TRBV5-1,TRBJ2-5,.,CASKRGLQETQYF,TGCGCCAGCAAAAGAGGACTACAAGAGACCCAGTACTTC
TRBD2,TRBV5-4,TRBJ2-2,.,CASSLDLAGTGELFF,TGTGCCAGCAGCTTGGACTTAGCGGGCACCGGGGAGCTGTTTTTT
.,TRBV5-1,TRBJ2-5,.,CASRAGLKETQYF,TGCGCCAGCAGAGCAGGACTAAAAGAGACCCAGTACTTC
TRBD2,TRBV27,TRBJ2-7,.,CASTSSGGAYEQYF,TGTGCCAGCACCTCCTCCGGGGGGGCCTACGAGCAGTACTTC
TRBD2,TRBV4-1,TRBJ2-2,.,CASSQDLSGANTGELFF,TGCGCCAGCAGCCAAGATTTGAGCGGGGCGAACACCGGGGAGCTGTTTTTT
.,TRBV5-1,TRBJ1-2,.,CASSPDINGYTF,TGCGCCAGCAGCCCGGACATAAATGGCTACACCTTC
TRBD2,TRBV2,TRBJ2-3,once,CASSGLAGDGTDTQYF,TGTGCCAGCAGTGGACTAGCGGGGGACGGGACAGATACGCAGTATTTT
.,TRBV30,TRBJ1-1,.,CAWSRDSLRNTEAFF,TGTGCCTGGAGTCGGGACTCTCTTCGGAACACTGAAGCTTTCTTT
.,TRBV5-6,TRBJ1-4,.,CASSSGPRGNEKLFF,TGTGCCAGCAGCTCCGGACCTAGGGGAAACGAAAAACTGTTTTTT
TRBD2,TRBV4-1,TRBJ2-5,.,CASSQEQRGWETQYF,TGCGCCAGCAGCCAAGAGCAGCGGGGGTGGGAGACCCAGTACTTC
TRBD2,TRBV2,TRBJ2-2,.,CASSESGTSLLGGELFF,TGTGCCAGCAGTGAATCCGGGACTAGCCTTCTCGGCGGGGAGCTGTTTTTT
.,TRBV4-1,TRBJ2-1,.,CASSQALTSNEQFF,TGCGCCAGCAGCCAAGCCCTGACTAGTAATGAGCAGTTCTTC
TRBD1,TRBV6-5,TRBJ2-1,.,CASSYQTGAGRGEQFF,TGTGCCAGCAGTTACCAAACAGGGGCCGGCCGGGGTGAGCAGTTCTTC
.,TRBV5-5,TRBJ2-7,.,CASSPPRVQGFSSYEQYF,TGTGCCAGCAGCCCTCCCCGGGTCCAGGGGTTCAGCTCCTACGAGCAGTACTTC
.,TRBV11-2,TRBJ1-3,.,CASSSQRLSGNTIYF,TGTGCCAGCAGCTCCCAACGACTATCTGGAAACACCATATATTTT
.,TRBV16,TRBJ1-2,many,CASSQQPATGTGYTF,TGTGCCAGCAGCCAACAACCTGCCACAGGGACTGGCTACACCTTC
.,TRBV2,TRBJ1-3,.,CASKPSIVGNTIYF,TGTGCCAGCAAGCCGTCTATTGTCGGAAACACCATATATTTT
.,TRBV5-1,TRBJ2-3,.,CASSLEGRGRLTDTQYF,TGCGCCAGCAGCTTGGAAGGGCGGGGGCGGCTGACAGATACGCAGTATTTT
TRBD1,TRBV2,TRBJ1-1,.,CASSEVGQGPEGMNTEAFF,TGTGCCAGCAGTGAAGTGGGACAGGGGCCCGAGGGGATGAACACTGAAGCTTTCTTT
.,TRBV27,TRBJ2-5,.,CASSLFLGNEETQYF,TGTGCCAGCAGTTTATTTCTAGGCAATGAAGAGACCCAGTACTTC
TRBD1,TRBV5-6,TRBJ1-4,.,CASSLPGQGREKLFF,TGTGCCAGCAGCTTGCCCGGACAGGGACGGGAAAAACTGTTTTTT
TRBD1,TRBV28,TRBJ2-5,few,CASGTAASSTQYF,TGTGCCAGCGGGACAGCCGCATCTAGCACCCAGTACTTC
TRBD2,TRBV5-1,TRBJ2-1,.,CASSLRGGGPHEQFF,TGCGCCAGCAGCTTGCGGGGGGGAGGGCCCCATGAGCAGTTCTTC
.,TRBV11-2,TRBJ1-2,once,CASSPRYEAGYTF,TGTGCCAGCAGCCCCCGCTATGAAGCTGGCTACACCTTC
.,TRBV7-7,TRBJ1-4,once,CASAIGGGNEKLFF,TGTGCCAGCGCCATTGGGGGGGGAAATGAAAAACTGTTTTTT
TRBD2,TRBV30,TRBJ2-2,.,CAWSVSLAGGRVGELFF,TGTGCCTGGAGTGTCTCACTAGCGGGGGGACGAGTCGGGGAGCTGTTTTTT